This entry concerns a single TCR beta chain. The record originates from a study of OX40 agonist ivuxolimab in advanced cancers. The wider study: Patients were 82.7% male with ages roughly 20 to 85, mean roughly 55. Partial responses were seen in three patients, one with hepatocellular carcinoma and two with cutaneous melanoma. It was permissible to have had prior anti-PD-1, anti-PD-L1 or anti-CTLA-4 therapy, and about 40% had some.

Profiled with immunoSEQ multiplex PCR; TCRdb holds only in-frame clones, not every one. The sample records about 50,000 clones, approximately 90% being singletons. The starting material was CD4+ or CD8+ T cells sorted from blood, obtained in a trial of the OX40 agonist ivuxolimab. This receptor was identified in an adult with an advanced solid tumor such as melanoma, head and neck, liver or kidney cancer.

CDR3 amino acids: CASSIPGRPSITF. DNA of the CDR3: TGTGCCAGTAGTATTCCGGGACGGCCCTCCATTACCTTC. The chain is built from TRBV19 and TRBJ1-2; perhaps TRBD1 as D (5 bases). Trimming left V 3 bases short and J 14 bases short, with 19 bases between. Germline V gene lookup returns CDR1 LNHDA and CDR2 SQIVND (reference sequence). The CDR3 is 13 residues long.